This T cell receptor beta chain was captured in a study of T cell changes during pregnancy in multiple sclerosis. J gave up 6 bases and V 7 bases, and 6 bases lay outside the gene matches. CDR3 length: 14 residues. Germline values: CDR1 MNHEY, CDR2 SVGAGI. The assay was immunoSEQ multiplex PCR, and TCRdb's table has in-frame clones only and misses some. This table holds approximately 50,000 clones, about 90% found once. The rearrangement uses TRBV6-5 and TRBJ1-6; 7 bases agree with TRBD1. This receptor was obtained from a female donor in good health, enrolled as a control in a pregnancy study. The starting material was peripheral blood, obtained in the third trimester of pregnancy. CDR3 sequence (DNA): TGTGCCAGCAATTCACAGGGGATTAATTCACCCCTCCACTTT. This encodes CASNSQGINSPLHF.